The 9 T cell receptor beta chains below all came from one sample that was sequenced in a study of graft-versus-host responses after intestinal transplantation. The antigens of these receptors remain unknown. Libraries were prepared by immunoSEQ multiplex PCR; TCRdb keeps only in-frame clonotypes and omits some of them. The sample lists some 90,000 clones, roughly 80% occurring once. The sequencing used unstimulated CD4+ T cells sorted from spleen or lymph node cells, collected before intestinal transplant. These receptors were collected from a human donor who received an intestinal transplant.

The chain couples TRBV29-1 to TRBJ2-3, with 7 bases identical to TRBD1. Germline V CDR1 and CDR2: SQVTM, ANQGSEA. V lost 5 bases, J lost 1 base, and 0 bases stayed unmatched. The CDR3 extends over 12 amino acids. Here the CDR3 DNA reads TGCAGCGTTACAGGGGGCACAGATACGCAGTATTTT. Translated, it gives CSVTGGTDTQYF.

This rearrangement joins TRBV10-3 to TRBJ2-7, with a possible D match to TRBD1 (5 bases). The CDR3 consists of 15 residues. CDR1 and CDR2 from the germline V gene are ENHRY and SYGVKD. V shed 0 bases and J shed 4 bases, with 13 bases lying between them. CDR3 DNA: TGTGCCATCAGTGAGTCAGTGGCCAGGGTATACGAGCAGTACTTC. Translation gives CAISESVARVYEQYF.

V gene TRBV28 combines with J gene TRBJ2-2, with a weak D call TRBD2 (6 bases). The CDR3 loop spans 15 amino acids. Germline V gene lookup returns CDR1 MDHEN and CDR2 SYDVKM. Trimming cost V 4 bases and J 5 bases, with 14 bases left between them. The CDR3 sequence: CASSSPGLRTGELFF. CDR3 sequence (DNA): TGTGCCAGCAGTTCCCCGGGACTTAGGACCGGGGAGCTGTTTTTT.

The chain carries TRBV29-1 and TRBJ2-3; TRBD1 matches at 7 bases. V was clipped by 6 bases and J by 0 bases; unmatched bases: 12. The CDR3 consists of 16 residues. Germline CDR1 is SQVTM and CDR2 is ANQGSEA. CDR3 nucleotides: TGCAGCGTCATCCCCGACAGGGACCCTAGCACAGATACGCAGTATTTT. Amino acid sequence: CSVIPDRDPSTDTQYF.

The rearrangement uses TRBV5-1 and TRBJ1-4, with D perhaps TRBD1 (5 bases). With 4 bases removed from V and 4 bases from J, the gap between germline ends came to 11 bases. CDR1 is SGHRS, CDR2 YFSETQ, per germline. This CDR3 has 14 amino acids. CDR3 in DNA: TGCGCCAGCAGCCAGACAGTAGGTAATGAAAAACTGTTTTTT. Encoded protein: CASSQTVGNEKLFF.

The V call is TRBV6-6, the J call TRBJ1-2; tentatively, D is TRBD1 (5 bases). The CDR3 totals 14 residues. CDR1 and CDR2 (germline): MNHNY, SVGAGI (reference sequence). With 7 bases removed from V and 2 bases from J, the gap between germline ends came to 14 bases. The CDR3 DNA follows: TGTGCCAGCACCCCCCGGGGGGGGAACTATGGCTACACCTTC. This sequence encodes CASTPRGGNYGYTF.

This chain links TRBV5-4 with TRBJ2-3, with 7 bases matching TRBD1. J was trimmed by 0 bases and V by 0 bases; bases with no gene match: 7. This CDR3 is built from 17 residues. Germline V CDR1 and CDR2: SGHNT, YYREEE (reference sequence). The CDR3 DNA sequence: TGTGCCAGCAGCTTGGCTACGACAGGGCCTAGCACAGATACGCAGTATTTT. Its protein is CASSLATTGPSTDTQYF.

The V and J genes are TRBV9 and TRBJ2-3, with 12 positions matching TRBD2. V dropped 2 bases and J dropped 4; count of bases not matched to a gene: 2. The CDR3 sequence is 15 residues long. The V gene's germline CDR1 is SGDLS and CDR2 YYNGEE. This chain's CDR3 is CASSVLAGGADTQYF. CDR3 coding DNA: TGTGCCAGCAGCGTTCTAGCGGGAGGGGCAGATACGCAGTATTTT. Combining the CDR3 with reference TRBV9 and TRBJ2-3 gives the whole variable domain DSGVTQTPKHLITATGQRVTLRCSPRSGDLSVYWYQQSLDQGLQFLIQYYNGEERAKGNILERFSAQQFPDLHSELNLSSLELGDSALYFCASSVLAGGADTQYFGPGTRLTVL.

Remarks on this clone: One end of the junction is discordant with germline, which a read error may explain. The V and J genes are TRBV5-1 and TRBJ2-2; 7 bases align to TRBD2. In germline, CDR1 is SGHRS, CDR2 YFSETQ. The CDR3 sequence is 14 residues long. The CDR3 DNA follows: TGCGCCAGCAGCTGGGGAGGGAACGCCGGGGAGCTGTTTTTT. This encodes CASSWGGNAGELFF.